What follows is one TCR beta chain and its context. Antigen: not known. The germline CDR1 and CDR2 sequences are MNHNS and SASEGT. The CDR3 has 15 amino acids. V dropped 2 bases and J dropped 5; count of bases not matched to a gene: 6. The data were taken from a study of Tregs in tolerant kidney transplant recipients. General study results and limits: Expanding Tregs on activated donor B cells appeared to best identify donor-specific TCRbeta clones. Biological reproducibility was not directly addressed, but technical replication error appeared minimal.

Measured with immunoSEQ multiplex PCR; TCRdb has only the in-frame clones, and not every one. The sample records roughly 250,000 clones, about 80% being singletons. Thawed PBMCs were FACS-sorted into unstimulated CD4+CD25+CD127- regulatory T cells, CD4+CD25- non-regulatory cells, CD4 and CD8 cells. The sequence came from a human donor in good health. The sequenced material came from CD4+ T cells from blood. V is TRBV6-1 and J is TRBJ2-5; 9 nucleotides agree with TRBD1. The CDR3 loop reads CASSEWNRGQETQYF. CDR3 bases: TGTGCCAGCAGTGAATGGAACAGGGGGCAGGAGACCCAGTACTTC.